This T cell receptor beta chain was found in a study of shared clonotypes between healthy human individuals. Method: immunoSEQ multiplex PCR; TCRdb's copy keeps in-frame clones and lacks some. Of more than 2 million clones listed, roughly 94% were seen once; the top ten hold more than 0.1%. V gave up 1 base and J gave up 8 bases, with 8 bases separating them. The CDR3 runs 12 residues. The germline gives CDR1 SGHTA, CDR2 FQGNSA. Recent vaccinations or acute infections were absent in the healthy HIV-negative adult donors. The authors divided CD4+ cells into CD45RA+ naive and CD45RA-negative memory subsets.

The source material was naive CD4+ T cells sorted from blood. The subset is: CD45RA+ positively selected. The TCR originated in a man between 18 and 29 years old in good health. The V gene is TRBV7-2, the J gene TRBJ1-2; D is ambiguous. The CDR3 DNA reads TGTGCCAGCAGCTTAGTTCTCGCCGGCTACACCTTC. Residues: CASSLVLAGYTF.